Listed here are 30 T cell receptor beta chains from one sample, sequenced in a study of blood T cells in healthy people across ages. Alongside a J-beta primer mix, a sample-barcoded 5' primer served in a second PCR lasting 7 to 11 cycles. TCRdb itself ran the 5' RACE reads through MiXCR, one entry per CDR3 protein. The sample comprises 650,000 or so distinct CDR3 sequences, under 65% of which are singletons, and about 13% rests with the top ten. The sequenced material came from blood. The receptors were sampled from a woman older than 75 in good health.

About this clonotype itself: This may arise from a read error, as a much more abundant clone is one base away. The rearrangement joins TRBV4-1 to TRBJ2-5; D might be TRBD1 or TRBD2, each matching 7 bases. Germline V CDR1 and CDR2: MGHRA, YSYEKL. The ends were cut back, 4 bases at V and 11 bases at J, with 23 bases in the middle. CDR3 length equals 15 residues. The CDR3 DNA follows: TGCGCCAGCAGCCTCCAGGGGGGGGGCCATAGAGAGCAGTACTTC. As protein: CASSLQGGGHREQYF.

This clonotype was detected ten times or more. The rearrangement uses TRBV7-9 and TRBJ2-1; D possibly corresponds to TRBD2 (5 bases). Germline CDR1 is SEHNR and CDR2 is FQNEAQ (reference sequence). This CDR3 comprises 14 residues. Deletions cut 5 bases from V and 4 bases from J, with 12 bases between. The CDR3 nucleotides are TGTGCCAGCAGCCACTCGACGGGATACAATGAGCAGTTCTTC. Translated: CASSHSTGYNEQFF. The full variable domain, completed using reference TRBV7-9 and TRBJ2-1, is DTGVSQNPRHKITKRGQNVTFRCDPISEHNRLYWYRQTLGQGPEFLTYFQNEAQLEKSRLLSDRFSAERPKGSFSTLEIQRTEQGDSAMYLCASSHSTGYNEQFFGPGTRLTVL.

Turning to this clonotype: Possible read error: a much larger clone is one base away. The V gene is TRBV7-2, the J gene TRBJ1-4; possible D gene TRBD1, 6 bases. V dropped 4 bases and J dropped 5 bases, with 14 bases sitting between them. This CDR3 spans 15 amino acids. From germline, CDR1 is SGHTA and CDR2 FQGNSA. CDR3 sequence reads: CASSCYGQPNEKLFF. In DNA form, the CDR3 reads TGTGCCAGCAGCTGCTACGGACAGCCCAATGAAAAACTGTTTTTT.

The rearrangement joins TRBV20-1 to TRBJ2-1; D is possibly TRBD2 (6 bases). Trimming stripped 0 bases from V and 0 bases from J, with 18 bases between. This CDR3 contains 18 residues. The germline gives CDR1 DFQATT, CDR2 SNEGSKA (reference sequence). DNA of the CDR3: TGCAGTGCTAGAGATATTAAAGGATACGGGAGCTCCTACAATGAGCAGTTCTTC. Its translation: CSARDIKGYGSSYNEQFF.

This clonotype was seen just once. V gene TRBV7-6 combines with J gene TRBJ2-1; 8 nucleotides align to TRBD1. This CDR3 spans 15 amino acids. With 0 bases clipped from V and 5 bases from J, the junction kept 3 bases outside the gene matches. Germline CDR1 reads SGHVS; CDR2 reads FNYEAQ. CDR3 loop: CASSLAGQGNNEQFF. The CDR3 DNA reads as TGTGCCAGCAGCTTAGCTGGACAGGGTAACAATGAGCAGTTCTTC.

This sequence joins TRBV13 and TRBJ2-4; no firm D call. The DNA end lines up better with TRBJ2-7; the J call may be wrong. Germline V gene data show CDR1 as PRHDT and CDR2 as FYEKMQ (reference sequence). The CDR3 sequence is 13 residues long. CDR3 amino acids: CASSLGLQREQYF. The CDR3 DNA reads TGTGCCAGCAGCTTAGGCCTCCAGCGCGAGCAGTACTTC.

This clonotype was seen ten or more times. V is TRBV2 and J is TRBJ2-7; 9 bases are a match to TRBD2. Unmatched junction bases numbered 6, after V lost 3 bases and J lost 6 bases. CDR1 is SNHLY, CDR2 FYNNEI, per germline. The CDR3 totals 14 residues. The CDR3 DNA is TGTGCCAGCAGTGAGAGGGCGACTAGCGGCGAGCAGTACTTC. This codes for CASSERATSGEQYF.

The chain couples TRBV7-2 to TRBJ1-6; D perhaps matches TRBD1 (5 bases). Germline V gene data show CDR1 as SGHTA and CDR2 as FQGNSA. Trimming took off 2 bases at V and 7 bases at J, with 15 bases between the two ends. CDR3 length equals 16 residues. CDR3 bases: TGTGCCAGCAGCTTATTGTCGGGACCGCTCAATTCACCCCTCCACTTT. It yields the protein CASSLLSGPLNSPLHF.

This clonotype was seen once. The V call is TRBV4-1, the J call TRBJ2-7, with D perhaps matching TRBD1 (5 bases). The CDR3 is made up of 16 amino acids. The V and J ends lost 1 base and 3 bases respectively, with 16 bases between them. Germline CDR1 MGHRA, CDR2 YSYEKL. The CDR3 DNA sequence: TGCGCCAGCAGCCAAGTTACAGACAGCGAGTACTACGAGCAGTACTTC. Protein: CASSQVTDSEYYEQYF.

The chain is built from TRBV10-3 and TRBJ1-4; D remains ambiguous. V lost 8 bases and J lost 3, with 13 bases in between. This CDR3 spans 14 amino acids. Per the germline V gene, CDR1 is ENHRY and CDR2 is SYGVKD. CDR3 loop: CAISSRGSNEKLFF. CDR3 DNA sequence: TGTGCCATCTCGTCACGGGGATCTAATGAAAAACTGTTTTTT.

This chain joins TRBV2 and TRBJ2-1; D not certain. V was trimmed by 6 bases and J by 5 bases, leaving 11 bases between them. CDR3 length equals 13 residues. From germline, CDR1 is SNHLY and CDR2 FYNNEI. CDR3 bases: TGTGCCAGCAGCCGTGAGCTGCACAATGAGCAGTTCTTC. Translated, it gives CASSRELHNEQFF.

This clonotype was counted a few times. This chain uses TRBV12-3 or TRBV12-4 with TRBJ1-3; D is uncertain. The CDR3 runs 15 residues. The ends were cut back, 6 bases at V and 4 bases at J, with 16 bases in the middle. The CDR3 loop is CASSPRSRRGNTIYF. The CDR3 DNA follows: TGTGCCAGCAGCCCCCGGAGCAGACGGGGAAACACCATATATTTT.

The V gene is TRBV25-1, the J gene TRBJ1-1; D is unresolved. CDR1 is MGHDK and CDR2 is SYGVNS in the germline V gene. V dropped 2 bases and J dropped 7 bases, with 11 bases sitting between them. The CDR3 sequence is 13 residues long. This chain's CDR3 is CASSERAAGEAFF. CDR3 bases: TGTGCCAGCAGTGAAAGGGCGGCAGGTGAAGCTTTCTTT.

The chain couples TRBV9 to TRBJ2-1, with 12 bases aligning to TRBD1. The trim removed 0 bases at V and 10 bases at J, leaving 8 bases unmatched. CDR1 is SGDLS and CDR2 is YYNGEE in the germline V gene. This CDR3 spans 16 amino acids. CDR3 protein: CASSVEMGQGAGEQFF. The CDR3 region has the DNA TGTGCCAGCAGCGTAGAGATGGGACAGGGGGCAGGGGAGCAGTTCTTC.

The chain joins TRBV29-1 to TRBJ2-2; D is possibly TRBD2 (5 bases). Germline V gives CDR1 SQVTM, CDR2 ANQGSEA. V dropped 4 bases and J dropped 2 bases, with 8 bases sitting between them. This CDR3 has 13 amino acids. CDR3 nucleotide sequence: TGCAGCGTTGGACTATTAAACACCGGGGAGCTGTTTTTT. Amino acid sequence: CSVGLLNTGELFF.

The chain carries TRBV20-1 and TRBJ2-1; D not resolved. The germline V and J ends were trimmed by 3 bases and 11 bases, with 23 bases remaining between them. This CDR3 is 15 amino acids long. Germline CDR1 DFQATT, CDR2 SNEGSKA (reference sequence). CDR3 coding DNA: TGCAGTGCTAGCCACGGTACTACACCGACAATGAAGCAGTTCTTC. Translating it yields CSASHGTTPTMKQFF.

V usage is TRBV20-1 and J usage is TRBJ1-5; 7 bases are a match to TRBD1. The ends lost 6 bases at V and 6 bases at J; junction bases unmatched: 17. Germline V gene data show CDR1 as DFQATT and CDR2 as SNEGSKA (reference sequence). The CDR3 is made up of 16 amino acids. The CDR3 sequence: CSATGTVLGRSQPQHF. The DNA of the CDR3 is TGCAGTGCCACCGGGACAGTGCTCGGGAGGAGTCAGCCCCAGCATTTT.

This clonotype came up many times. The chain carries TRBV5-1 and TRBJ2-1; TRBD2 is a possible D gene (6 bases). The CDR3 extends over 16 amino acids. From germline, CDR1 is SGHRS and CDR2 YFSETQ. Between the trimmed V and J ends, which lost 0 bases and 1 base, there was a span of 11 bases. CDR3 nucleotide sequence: TGCGCCAGCAGCTTGGATGGAGGGATATCCTACAATGAGCAGTTCTTC. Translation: CASSLDGGISYNEQFF. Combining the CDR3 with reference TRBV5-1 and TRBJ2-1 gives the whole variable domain KAGVTQTPRYLIKTRGQQVTLSCSPISGHRSVSWYQQTPGQGLQFLFEYFSETQRNKGNFPGRFSGRQFSNSRSEMNVSTLELGDSALYLCASSLDGGISYNEQFFGPGTRLTVL.

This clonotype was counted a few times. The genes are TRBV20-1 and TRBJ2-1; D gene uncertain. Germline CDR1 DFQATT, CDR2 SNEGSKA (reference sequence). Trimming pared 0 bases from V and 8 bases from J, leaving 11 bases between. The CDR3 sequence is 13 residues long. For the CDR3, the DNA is TGCAGTGCTAGAGAAGGAAGTGAGGATGAGCAGTTCTTC. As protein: CSAREGSEDEQFF.

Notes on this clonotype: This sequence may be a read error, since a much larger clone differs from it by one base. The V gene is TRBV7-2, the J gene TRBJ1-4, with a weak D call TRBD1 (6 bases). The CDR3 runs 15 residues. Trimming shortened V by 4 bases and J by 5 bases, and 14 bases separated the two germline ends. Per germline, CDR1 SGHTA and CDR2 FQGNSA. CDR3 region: CASSYDGQPNEKLFF. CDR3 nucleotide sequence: TGTGCCAGCAGCTACGACGGACAGCCCAATGAAAAACTGTTTTTT.

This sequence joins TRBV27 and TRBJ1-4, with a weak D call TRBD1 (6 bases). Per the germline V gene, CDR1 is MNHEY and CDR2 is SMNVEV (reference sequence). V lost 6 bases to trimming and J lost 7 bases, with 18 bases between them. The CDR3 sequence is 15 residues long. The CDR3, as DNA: TGTGCCAGCAGCTCGCTCGGGGGGGGCGGTGAAAAACTGTTTTTT. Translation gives CASSSLGGGGEKLFF.

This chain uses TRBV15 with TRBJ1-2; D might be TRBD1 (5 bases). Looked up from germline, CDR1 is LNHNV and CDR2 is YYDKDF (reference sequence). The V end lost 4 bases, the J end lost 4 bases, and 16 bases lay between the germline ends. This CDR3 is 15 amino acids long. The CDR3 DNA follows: TGTGCCACCAGCATGCGGGGGTATTCGATCTATGGCTACACCTTC. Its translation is CATSMRGYSIYGYTF. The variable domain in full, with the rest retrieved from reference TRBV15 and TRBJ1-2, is DAMVIQNPRYQVTQFGKPVTLSCSQTLNHNVMYWYQQKSSQAPKLLFHYYDKDFNNEADTPDNFQSRRPNTSFCFLDIRSPGLGDTAMYLCATSMRGYSIYGYTFGSGTRLTVV.

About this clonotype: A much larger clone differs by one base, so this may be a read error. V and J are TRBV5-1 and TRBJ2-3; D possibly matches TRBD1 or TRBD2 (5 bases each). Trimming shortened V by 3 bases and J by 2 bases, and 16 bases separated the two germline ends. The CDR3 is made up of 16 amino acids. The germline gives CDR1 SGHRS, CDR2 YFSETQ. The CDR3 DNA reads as TGCGCCAGCAGCTCCGAGGGGTTTGTGATCACAGATACGCAGTATTTT. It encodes CASSSEGFVITDTQYF.

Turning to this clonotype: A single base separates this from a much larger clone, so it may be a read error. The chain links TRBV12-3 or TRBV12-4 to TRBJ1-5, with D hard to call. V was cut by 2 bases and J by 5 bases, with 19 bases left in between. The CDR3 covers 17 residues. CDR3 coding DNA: TGTGCCAGCAGTTTACCCTCCCTCGGCAGAATGGATCAGCCCCAGCATTTT. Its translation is CASSLPSLGRMDQPQHF.

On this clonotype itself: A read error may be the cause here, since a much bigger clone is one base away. DNA of the CDR3: TGCAGTGCTAGCTCTGTCTTAGGTAGCACAGATACGCAGTATTTT. Translated: CSASSVLGSTDTQYF. The rearrangement uses TRBV20-1 and TRBJ2-3, with unresolved D. CDR3 length: 15 residues. Deletions cut 3 bases from V and 0 bases from J, with 13 bases between. Per germline, CDR1 DFQATT and CDR2 SNEGSKA (reference sequence).

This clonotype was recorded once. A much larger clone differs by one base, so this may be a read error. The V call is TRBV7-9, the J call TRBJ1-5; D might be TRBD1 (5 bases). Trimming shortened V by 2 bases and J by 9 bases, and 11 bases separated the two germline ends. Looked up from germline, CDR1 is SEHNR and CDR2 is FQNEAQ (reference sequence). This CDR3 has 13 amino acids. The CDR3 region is CASSLIGGRPQHF. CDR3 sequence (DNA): TGTGCCAGCAGCTTAATCGGGGGACGGCCCCAGCATTTT.

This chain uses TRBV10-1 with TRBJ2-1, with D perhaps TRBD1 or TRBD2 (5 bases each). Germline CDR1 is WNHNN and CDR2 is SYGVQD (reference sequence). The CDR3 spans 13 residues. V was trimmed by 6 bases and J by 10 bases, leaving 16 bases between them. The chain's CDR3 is CASSPQGPGEQFF. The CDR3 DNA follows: TGCGCCAGCAGCCCCCAGGGACCTGGGGAGCAGTTCTTC.

CDR3: CASSYGTELNTIYF. The DNA for the CDR3 is TGTGCCAGCAGTTACGGGACGGAACTAAACACCATATATTTT. V gene TRBV6-5 combines with J gene TRBJ1-3, with D possibly matching TRBD1 (5 bases). Germline V CDR1 and CDR2: MNHEY, SVGAGI. V dropped 2 bases and J dropped 6 bases, with 11 bases sitting between them. The CDR3 runs 14 residues.

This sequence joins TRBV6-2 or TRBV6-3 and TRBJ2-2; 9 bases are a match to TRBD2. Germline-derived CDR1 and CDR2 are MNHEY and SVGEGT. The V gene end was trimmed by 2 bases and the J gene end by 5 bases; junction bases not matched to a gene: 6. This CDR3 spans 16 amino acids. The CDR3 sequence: CASSYGTSRGTGELFF. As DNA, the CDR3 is TGTGCCAGCAGTTACGGGACTAGCCGTGGGACCGGGGAGCTGTTTTTT.

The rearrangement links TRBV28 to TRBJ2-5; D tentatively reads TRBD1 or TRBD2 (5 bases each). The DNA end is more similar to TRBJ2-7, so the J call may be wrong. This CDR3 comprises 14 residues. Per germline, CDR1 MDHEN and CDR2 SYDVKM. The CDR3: CASNLAGAPGEQYF. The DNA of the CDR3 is TGTGCCAGCAACCTTGCCGGGGCCCCGGGCGAGCAGTACTTC.